The text below deals with one TCR beta chain. The antigen remains undetermined. This sample is drawn from a study of cytomegalovirus exposure and HLA in healthy donors. Overall study context: The use of the same platform for the approximately 110 validation repertoires and the 600 to 800 first-cohort repertoires was reported by a later analysis.

The study, taken as a whole, reports: A list of 150 or so TCR beta chains associated with cytomegalovirus was given. The majority of TCR sequences were rare, yet some public TCRs appeared in many donors. Confirmation was obtained in vitro that three CMV-associated chains are specific for CMV antigens.

The V gene's germline CDR1 is GTSNPN and CDR2 SVGIG (reference sequence). V was cut by 1 base and J by 10 bases, with 11 bases left in between. The CDR3 loop spans 12 amino acids. Assay used: immunoSEQ multiplex PCR; TCRdb lists only in-frame clones, some missing. The table shows approximately 60,000 clones, with 90% occurring only once. The chain joins TRBV30 to TRBJ1-5; D gene ambiguous. Sequenced input: PBMCs. This sequence originates from a man aged 18 to 29 in good health and CMV-seronegative. Here the CDR3 reads CAWSAVSSPQHF. The CDR3 DNA reads TGTGCCTGGAGTGCGGTATCTTCTCCCCAGCATTTT. Filled out from reference TRBV30 and TRBJ1-5, the complete variable domain reads SQTIHQWPATLVQPVGSPLSLECTVEGTSNPNLYWYRQAAGRGLQLLFYSVGIGQISSEVPQNLSASRPQDRQFILSSKKLLLSDSGFYLCAWSAVSSPQHFGDGTRLSIL.